This T cell receptor (beta chain) was sequenced in a study of cytomegalovirus exposure and HLA in healthy donors listed by TCRdb under 2017. Regarding the study in general: According to a later analysis, the roughly 120 validation repertoires were produced on the same platform as the roughly 600 repertoires of the first cohort. The study was designed to test whether signatures of past pathogen exposure could be identified by cataloging public T cell receptors. In addition to the first cohort of 666 subjects, a separate validation cohort of 130 or so different subjects was used. High-throughput TCR immunosequencing, statistical association of individual TCRs with disease status, and machine learning were combined to predict cytomegalovirus infection status.

The donors belonged to the validation cohort of about 110 subjects, which was separate from the approximately 610-subject first cohort. Findings and caveats that apply to the study as a whole: Most TCR sequences were observed very rarely across donors, whereas some public TCRs were present in many individuals. A later analysis had no HLA typing for the validation cohort, so co-occurrence there was scored across all 130 or so repertoires. The authors suggested that the approach could potentially be generalized to other disease states and immunological phenotypes. A later analysis found that TCRs clustered in the first cohort also tended to co-occur in the roughly 120 validation repertoires, with roughly 95% of cluster scores above 0. In the study, approximately 160 TCR beta chains were listed as associated with cytomegalovirus. Cytomegalovirus status was reported to be diagnosed by the classifier with high specificity and sensitivity in both the original and validation cohorts. A few of the identified cytomegalovirus-associated TCR beta chains were confirmed in vitro to be specific for cytomegalovirus antigens.

The CDR3 sequence holds 18 residues, the cysteine and phenylalanine included. Kept here is only the CDR3 DNA, which spans 54 bases and is read in frame from base 1. Via the germline V gene (reference sequence), CDR1 is SGHNT and CDR2 YYREEE. The V and J ends are trimmed by 2 bases and 0 bases, leaving 15 bases between them. Library generation was performed with the immunoSEQ multiplex PCR assay. Regarding the original processing steps: To diagnose cytomegalovirus status from the catalog of TCR beta chain sequences, a statistical classification framework was built. Sourced from immuneACCESS, this table was stored by TCRdb with only in-frame sequences that have V and J called. A share of the clones is absent; for the studies checked, an unresolved V gene accounts for under half, and the remainder has no known explanation. V and J calls and clone size come straight from that table; D and trimming were deduced from the DNA. The sample table shows approximately 300,000 clones, and roughly 90% are seen once. The ten biggest clones cover roughly 1.2% of the sample.

As for this clone: Its antigen is currently not known. No base quality values were provided; no much bigger clone lies one nucleotide off.

This receptor was identified in a woman aged 25 to 39 in good health and CMV-seropositive. Sequencing used PBMCs. The chain is made from TRBV5-4 and TRBJ2-6; no D gene can be assigned with confidence. For the CDR3, the sequence is CASSFPTSGHSGANVLTF. In nucleotide form, the sequence is TGTGCCAGCAGCTTTCCGACCTCTGGCCACTCTGGGGCCAACGTCCTGACTTTC.